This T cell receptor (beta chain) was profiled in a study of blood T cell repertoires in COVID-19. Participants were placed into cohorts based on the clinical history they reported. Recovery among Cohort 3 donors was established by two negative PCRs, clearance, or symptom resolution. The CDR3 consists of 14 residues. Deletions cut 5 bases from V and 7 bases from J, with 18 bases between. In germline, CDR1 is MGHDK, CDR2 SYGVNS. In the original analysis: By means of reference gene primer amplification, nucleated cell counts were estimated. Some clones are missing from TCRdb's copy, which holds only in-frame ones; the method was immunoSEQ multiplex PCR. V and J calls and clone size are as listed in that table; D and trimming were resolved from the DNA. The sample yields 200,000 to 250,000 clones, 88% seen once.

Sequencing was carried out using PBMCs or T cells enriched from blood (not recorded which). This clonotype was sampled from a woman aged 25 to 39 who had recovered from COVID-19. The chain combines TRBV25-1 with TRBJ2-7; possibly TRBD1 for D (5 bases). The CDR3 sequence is CASSWGTSVAEQYF. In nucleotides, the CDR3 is TGTGCCAGCAGTTGGGGCACCTCGGTTGCGGAGCAGTACTTC.